These 16 T cell receptor beta chains were all obtained from the same sample, sequenced in a study of T cells in Graves' hyperthyroidism and ophthalmopathy. RNA transcripts gave rise to amplified TCR beta CDR3 regions. First-round RT-PCR targeting the TCR CDR3 was performed with the HTBI primer set. TCRdb ran MiXCR on the multiplex PCR reads and lists one entry per CDR3 protein. The sample has about 330,000 distinct CDR3 sequences, about an eighth seen once; the top ten hold roughly 35%. The sample consisted of blood. These receptors came from a woman aged 40 to 50 with Graves' ophthalmopathy.

The chain has TRBV6-2 or TRBV6-3 and TRBJ1-5; D gene unclear. This CDR3 contains 13 residues. V lost 2 bases and J 6 bases, leaving 8 bases between the germline ends. CDR1 is MNHEY and CDR2 is SVGEGT in the germline V gene. The CDR3 bases are TGTGCCAGCAGTTACACGACTGGTCAGCCCCAGCATTTT. Protein: CASSYTTGQPQHF.

This clonotype occurred many times. CDR3 coding DNA: TGTGCCAGCAGCCGGGACTATTACAATGAGCAGTTCTTC. This gives the protein CASSRDYYNEQFF. The gene calls are TRBV11-3 and TRBJ2-1, with TRBD2 identical over 7 bases. Germline V CDR1 and CDR2: SGHNT, YENEEA. V was clipped by 5 bases and J by 4 bases; unmatched bases: 2. The CDR3 spans 13 residues.

V gene TRBV11-2 combines with J gene TRBJ1-1, with D hard to call. CDR1 is SGHAT and CDR2 is FQNNGV in the germline V gene. V lost 5 bases and J 3 bases, leaving 10 bases between the germline ends. This CDR3 spans 13 amino acids. The CDR3 reads CASSLQLDTEAFF. In DNA form, the CDR3 reads TGTGCCAGCAGCCTGCAACTTGACACTGAAGCTTTCTTT.

This clonotype was seen ten or more times. The DNA of the CDR3 is TGTGCCAGCAGCGACCACCACGGGACAACTACGAATGAGCAGTTCTTC. This encodes CASSDHHGTTTNEQFF. The chain employs TRBV6-1 and TRBJ2-1, with a tentative D call TRBD1 (6 bases). Germline CDR1 is MNHNS and CDR2 is SASEGT. V lost 6 bases and J 7 bases, leaving 22 bases between the germline ends. The CDR3 has 16 residues.

This clonotype was picked up a small number of times. The rearrangement links TRBV5-5 to TRBJ2-5; D possibly corresponds to TRBD2 (6 bases). Trimming shortened V by 4 bases and J by 5 bases, and 12 bases separated the two germline ends. The germline CDR1 and CDR2 sequences are SGHKS and YYEKEE (reference sequence). This CDR3 region has 13 residues. Here the CDR3 reads CASSTGLVETQYF. The CDR3 bases are TGTGCCAGCAGCACGGGACTGGTGGAGACCCAGTACTTC.

The chain joins TRBV5-1 to TRBJ2-1; D remains ambiguous. The germline V gene encodes CDR1 SGHRS and CDR2 YFSETQ. CDR3 length: 13 amino acids. V gave up 3 bases and J gave up 4 bases, with 8 bases separating them. Here the CDR3 DNA reads TGCGCCAGCAGCTCCTGGGATTACAATGAGCAGTTCTTC. This translates into CASSSWDYNEQFF.

This clonotype was counted at least ten times. The chain joins TRBV28 to TRBJ2-1; TRBD2 aligns across 11 bases. Trimming cost V 3 bases and J 7 bases; bases outside gene matches: 8. This CDR3 region has 16 residues. The germline CDR1 and CDR2 sequences are MDHEN and SYDVKM. CDR3 sequence: CASSLAASGRKNEQFF. For the CDR3, the DNA is TGTGCCAGCAGTTTGGCGGCTAGCGGGAGGAAGAATGAGCAGTTCTTC.

The chain has TRBV20-1 and TRBJ1-5; 8 bases are a match to TRBD1. The CDR3 sequence is 15 residues long. The germline V gene has CDR1 DFQATT and CDR2 SNEGSKA (reference sequence). Trimming cost V 5 bases and J 0 bases; bases outside gene matches: 6. CDR3 in amino acids: CSAAGQDISNQPQHF. The CDR3 DNA follows: TGCAGTGCTGCGGGACAGGATATTAGCAATCAGCCCCAGCATTTT.

This clonotype appeared many times. The chain combines TRBV28 with TRBJ2-7; 12 bases line up with TRBD2. This CDR3 spans 15 amino acids. With V trimmed by 6 bases and J by 2 bases, 5 bases remained unmatched. CDR1 and CDR2 from the germline V gene are MDHEN and SYDVKM. The CDR3 loop reads CASRGASGRAYEQYF. The DNA for the CDR3 is TGTGCCAGCAGGGGAGCTAGCGGGAGGGCCTACGAGCAGTACTTC.

This clonotype was seen more than once but under ten times. V and J are TRBV30 and TRBJ2-1; 10 positions match TRBD2. Germline CDR1 is GTSNPN and CDR2 is SVGIG (reference sequence). This CDR3 is built from 15 residues. V dropped 0 bases and J dropped 5; count of bases not matched to a gene: 4. The CDR3 DNA sequence: TGTGCCTGGAGTGTTGGGAGCGGGAGGGACAATGAGCAGTTCTTC. It codes for CAWSVGSGRDNEQFF.

This clonotype was detected many times. The chain combines TRBV7-9 with TRBJ2-1; maybe TRBD1 (5 bases). This CDR3 is built from 17 residues. The germline gives CDR1 SEHNR, CDR2 FQNEAQ (reference sequence). With 4 bases removed from V and 2 bases from J, the gap between germline ends came to 18 bases. CDR3 sequence (DNA): TGTGCCAGCAGCTCTCGAGCGACAGCTGCTACCTACAATGAGCAGTTCTTC. Its translation is CASSSRATAATYNEQFF.

This clonotype was picked up many times. The chain has TRBV19 and TRBJ1-1; D call uncertain. From germline, CDR1 is LNHDA and CDR2 SQIVND (reference sequence). V lost 2 bases and J lost 3, with 7 bases in between. CDR3 length: 13 amino acids. In nucleotides, the CDR3 is TGTGCCAGTAGTATAACACGGCACACTGAAGCTTTCTTT. This codes for CASSITRHTEAFF.

The gene calls are TRBV20-1 and TRBJ2-1; D gene uncertain. Trimming took off 3 bases at V and 3 bases at J, with 9 bases between the two ends. Per the germline V gene, CDR1 is DFQATT and CDR2 is SNEGSKA (reference sequence). The CDR3 loop spans 13 amino acids. The CDR3 sequence is CSASPSIYNEQFF. The CDR3, as DNA: TGCAGTGCTAGTCCCAGCATCTACAATGAGCAGTTCTTC.

This clonotype occurred once. This chain connects TRBV20-1 to TRBJ2-7; 10 nucleotides match TRBD2. Looked up from germline, CDR1 is DFQATT and CDR2 is SNEGSKA (reference sequence). This CDR3 has 14 amino acids. V was clipped by 2 bases and J by 5 bases; unmatched bases: 6. For the CDR3, the DNA is TGCAGTGCTAGATCCAGCGGGGGGGCGGACGAGCAGTACTTC. Translation gives CSARSSGGADEQYF.

At least ten counts were recorded for this clonotype. The rearrangement uses TRBV12-3 or TRBV12-4 and TRBJ2-1, with TRBD1 as a possible D gene (6 bases). The CDR3 contains 14 residues. The ends were cut back, 7 bases at V and 1 base at J, with 11 bases in the middle. The CDR3 DNA sequence: TGTGCCAGCACCTCGACAGGTTCCTACAATGAGCAGTTCTTC. Its protein product is CASTSTGSYNEQFF.

This clonotype was seen only a few times. The chain joins TRBV7-8 to TRBJ2-1; 12 bases line up with TRBD1. CDR1 is SGHVS and CDR2 is FQNEAQ in the germline V gene. V dropped 4 bases and J dropped 7; count of bases not matched to a gene: 2. The CDR3 is made up of 14 amino acids. CDR3 amino acids: CASSWGQGANEQFF. The CDR3 DNA sequence: TGTGCCAGCAGCTGGGGACAGGGGGCTAATGAGCAGTTCTTC. The full variable domain, in which reference TRBV7-8 and TRBJ2-1 provide the parts outside the CDR3, is GAGVSQSPRYKVAKRGQDVALRCDPISGHVSLFWYQQALGQGPEFLTYFQNEAQLDKSGLPSDRFFAERPEGSVSTLKIQRTQQEDSAVYLCASSWGQGANEQFFGPGTRLTVL.